The 18 T cell receptor beta chains reported below all come from one sample, sequenced in a study of blood T cells in healthy people across ages. A second roughly 6 to 12 cycle PCR used barcoded and J-beta primers. MiXCR, run by TCRdb on the 5' RACE reads, gives a single entry per CDR3 protein. The repertoire holds 800,000 to 900,000 distinct CDR3 sequences, with less than 80% as singletons. Sequences were obtained from blood. These receptors were taken from a man younger than 45 in good health.

The chain recombines TRBV6-1 with TRBJ1-6, with 11 bases identical to TRBD1. Trimming took 4 bases from V and 9 from J; bases not matched to a gene: 8. Germline-derived CDR1 and CDR2 are MNHNS and SASEGT. This CDR3 region has 16 residues. CDR3 region: CASSAMDRGPSSPLHF. In DNA, the CDR3 is TGTGCCAGCAGTGCGATGGACAGGGGGCCGAGTTCACCCCTCCACTTT.

This clonotype was recorded once. The chain's CDR3 is CASSLNGMASYEQYF. The CDR3, as DNA: TGTGCCAGCAGCCTAAATGGGATGGCCTCCTACGAGCAGTACTTC. The genes are TRBV6-1 and TRBJ2-7, with no clear D. This CDR3 comprises 15 residues. Germline V lookup: CDR1 MNHNS, CDR2 SASEGT. Trimming took off 6 bases at V and 0 bases at J, with 15 bases between the two ends.

This rearrangement joins TRBV20-1 to TRBJ2-3, with 7 bases matching TRBD2. Germline values: CDR1 DFQATT, CDR2 SNEGSKA (reference sequence). After removal of 2 bases from V and 1 base from J, the junction contained 6 bases not matched to a gene. The CDR3 loop spans 15 amino acids. The CDR3 bases are TGCAGTGCTAGAAAATTGGCGGGGGGCACAGATACGCAGTATTTT. Its translation: CSARKLAGGTDTQYF.

The V gene is TRBV28, the J gene TRBJ2-7, with TRBD2 as a possible D gene (6 bases). Germline V gene data show CDR1 as MDHEN and CDR2 as SYDVKM. V was pared by 2 bases and J by 0 bases, with 14 bases between. This CDR3 comprises 16 residues. Here the CDR3 DNA reads TGTGCCAGCAGTTTAGGCGGGGCGGTGAGCTCCTACGAGCAGTACTTC. This translates into CASSLGGAVSSYEQYF.

This clonotype was observed once. The gene calls are TRBV10-3 and TRBJ2-7; D gene unclear. The J call may not be correct, given that the DNA end is closer to TRBJ2-5. The germline gives CDR1 ENHRY, CDR2 SYGVKD. The CDR3 runs 12 residues. CDR3 DNA: TGTGCCACCCTGGACGGCGGTGAGACCCAGTACTTC. Amino acids: CATLDGGETQYF.

This clonotype was seen repeatedly, ten times or more. CDR3 nucleotide sequence: TGTGCCAGCAGCCCTGCGGAGGCTAATGAAAAACTGTTTTTT. Its protein product is CASSPAEANEKLFF. The chain links TRBV4-2 to TRBJ1-4; the D is unclear. This CDR3 is 14 amino acids long. CDR1 is LGHNA, CDR2 YNFKEQ, per germline. Trimming took off 4 bases at V and 3 bases at J, with 9 bases between the two ends.

The chain carries TRBV27 and TRBJ2-7, with D unclear. V lost 3 bases and J 3 bases, leaving 12 bases between the germline ends. The germline V gene has CDR1 MNHEY and CDR2 SMNVEV (reference sequence). The CDR3 covers 14 residues. This CDR3 is CASSFRPPHYEQYF. CDR3 nucleotide sequence: TGTGCCAGCAGTTTCCGCCCGCCCCACTACGAGCAGTACTTC.

The sample holds one count of this clonotype. The rearrangement links TRBV5-1 to TRBJ2-4; 9 positions agree with TRBD2. The J call is uncertain, as TRBJ2-7 better fits the DNA end. The CDR3 consists of 16 residues. The germline CDR1 and CDR2 sequences are SGHRS and YFSETQ. CDR3 DNA sequence: TGCGCCAGCAGCTTGGTGGTCGGCTTAGCGGGGGACGAGCAGTACTTC. It encodes CASSLVVGLAGDEQYF.

This clonotype appeared a few times. The gene calls are TRBV7-2 and TRBJ2-1, with unresolved D. Trimming took 2 bases from V and 10 from J, leaving 12 bases between them. The CDR3 is made up of 13 amino acids. Germline lookup yields CDR1 SGHTA and CDR2 FQGNSA. The CDR3 sequence: CASSLLRTAEQFF. CDR3 nucleotides: TGTGCCAGCAGCTTACTCAGGACGGCCGAGCAGTTCTTC. Supplemented by reference TRBV7-2 and TRBJ2-1, the full variable domain reads GAGVSQSPSNKVTEKGKDVELRCDPISGHTALYWYRQSLGQGLEFLIYFQGNSAPDKSGLPSDRFSAERTGGSVSTLTIQRTQQEDSAVYLCASSLLRTAEQFFGPGTRLTVL.

The V gene is TRBV6-2 or TRBV6-3, the J gene TRBJ2-7; no reliable D call. Between the trimmed V and J ends, which lost 6 bases and 0 bases, there was a span of 18 bases. The germline gives CDR1 MNHEY, CDR2 SVGEGT. The CDR3 contains 16 residues. The CDR3 protein is CASSLKLETVSYEQYF. CDR3 DNA: TGTGCCAGCAGCCTCAAATTAGAGACGGTCTCCTACGAGCAGTACTTC.

This clonotype came up a few times. This CDR3 is CSGGQETQYF. The CDR3 DNA reads as TGCAGCGGGGGGCAAGAGACCCAGTACTTC. The chain uses TRBV29-1 and TRBJ2-5, with D tentatively TRBD1 or TRBD2 (5 bases each). V lost 7 bases, J lost 2 bases, and 5 bases lay in between. This CDR3 has 10 amino acids. Germline V gene sequence: CDR1 SQVTM, CDR2 ANQGSEA.

V gene TRBV7-2 combines with J gene TRBJ1-2, with 11 bases that match TRBD1. Losses at the gene ends were 5 bases for V and 11 bases for J; bases not matched to a gene: 7. CDR1 SGHTA and CDR2 FQGNSA come from the germline V gene. The CDR3 contains 13 residues. The CDR3 region is CASSAGQGVGYTF. The CDR3 DNA reads as TGTGCCAGCAGCGCGGGACAGGGGGTGGGGTACACCTTC.

This clonotype has just a few counts. DNA for the CDR3: TGCAGCGCGAAGGGGAGGGACAATCAGCCCCAGCATTTT. Translation: CSAKGRDNQPQHF. V usage is TRBV29-1 and J usage is TRBJ1-5; the D gene is possibly TRBD1 (5 bases). The V and J ends lost 7 bases and 3 bases respectively, with 13 bases between them. This CDR3 contains 13 residues. In germline, CDR1 is SQVTM, CDR2 ANQGSEA.

The V gene is TRBV30, the J gene TRBJ1-6; no clear D. V lost 4 bases and J 9 bases, leaving 13 bases between the germline ends. Germline CDR1 is GTSNPN and CDR2 is SVGIG (reference sequence). The CDR3 is made up of 13 amino acids. The CDR3 sequence is CAWKDSRASPLHF. The CDR3 nucleotides read TGTGCCTGGAAGGACTCCCGGGCTTCACCCCTCCACTTT. Looking up the rest from reference TRBV30 and TRBJ1-6 gives the full variable domain: SQTIHQWPATLVQPVGSPLSLECTVEGTSNPNLYWYRQAAGRGLQLLFYSVGIGQISSEVPQNLSASRPQDRQFILSSKKLLLSDSGFYLCAWKDSRASPLHFGNGTRLTVT.

This clonotype was counted once. The chain is built from TRBV15 and TRBJ2-4; 9 positions agree with TRBD1. After removal of 2 bases from V and 5 bases from J, the junction contained 7 bases not matched to a gene. CDR1 LNHNV and CDR2 YYDKDF come from the germline V gene (reference sequence). CDR3 size: 16 residues. CDR3 DNA sequence: TGTGCCACCAGCAGACGGGCAGGACAGGGGCAAAACATTCAGTACTTC. Protein product: CATSRRAGQGQNIQYF.

V and J are TRBV9 and TRBJ2-3, with 14 bases that match TRBD2. The CDR3 extends over 16 amino acids. J was trimmed by 0 bases and V by 5 bases; bases with no gene match: 2. The germline CDR1 and CDR2 sequences are SGDLS and YYNGEE. CDR3 DNA sequence: TGTGCCAGCAGGCGGACTAGCGGGGGGAGCACAGATACGCAGTATTTT. Encoded protein: CASRRTSGGSTDTQYF.

The V gene is TRBV30, the J gene TRBJ2-4; the D is unclear. The J call may be incorrect, as the DNA end agrees better with TRBJ2-7. Germline V gene lookup returns CDR1 GTSNPN and CDR2 SVGIG (reference sequence). The CDR3 spans 14 residues. The CDR3 here is CAWTSWSNNGEQYF. CDR3 bases: TGTGCCTGGACTTCGTGGTCGAACAACGGCGAGCAGTACTTC.

The genes are TRBV13 and TRBJ2-3; tentatively, D is TRBD2 (5 bases). The CDR3 loop spans 14 amino acids. Germline CDR1 reads PRHDT; CDR2 reads FYEKMQ (reference sequence). V was trimmed by 5 bases and J by 4 bases, leaving 13 bases between them. CDR3 sequence reads: CASSARRKSDTQYF. In DNA form, the CDR3 reads TGTGCCAGCAGCGCCCGGAGGAAATCAGATACGCAGTATTTT.